A single sample gave rise to the 24 T cell receptor beta chains below, sequenced in a study of spatial heterogeneity in lung cancer. One entry per CDR3 protein results from TCRdb running MiXCR on the 5' RACE reads. The table shows 26,000 or so distinct CDR3 sequences, with 7.5% to 10% occurring only once. Time point denoted: sample taken at primary tumor resection. Whole RNA came from tumor, nontumor lung or frozen PBMC and was sequenced without being sorted. The material sequenced was PBMCs, taken at surgery. The receptor set was obtained from a female donor with early-stage non-small cell lung cancer.

The J gene is TRBJ2-1, the V gene TRBV6-1; D perhaps matches TRBD2 (6 bases). V was trimmed by 7 bases and J by 1 base, leaving 11 bases between them. CDR3 size: 14 residues. Germline values: CDR1 MNHNS, CDR2 SASEGT. As DNA, the CDR3 is TGTGCCAGCAAAGATAGCGGTTCCTACAATGAGCAGTTCTTC. It specifies CASKDSGSYNEQFF.

Sample share makes this clonotype medium-sized. V gene TRBV20-1 combines with J gene TRBJ2-1, with 12 bases aligning to TRBD2. After removal of 4 bases from V and 7 bases from J, the junction contained 5 bases not matched to a gene. The CDR3 runs to 14 residues. The V gene's germline CDR1 is DFQATT and CDR2 SNEGSKA (reference sequence). The CDR3 nucleotides are TGCAGTGCTACTACTAGCGGGAGGCCGAATGAGCAGTTCTTC. Protein: CSATTSGRPNEQFF.

The chain joins TRBV18 to TRBJ2-7; 8 nucleotides agree with TRBD2. Germline CDR1 reads KGHSH; CDR2 reads LQKENI. The CDR3 loop spans 14 amino acids. The J segment lost 6 bases and the V segment lost 0 bases, leaving 4 bases of the junction unmatched. CDR3 sequence (DNA): TGTGCCAGCTCACCACCGGGACTAGTGGCCGAGCAGTACTTC. Amino acid sequence: CASSPPGLVAEQYF.

At least ten counts were recorded for this clonotype. The gene calls are TRBV11-2 and TRBJ2-1; the D is unclear. The V and J ends lost 3 bases and 10 bases respectively, with 10 bases between them. Germline CDR1 reads SGHAT; CDR2 reads FQNNGV. The CDR3 runs to 12 residues. CDR3: CASSFSTSEQFF. The CDR3 DNA reads TGTGCCAGCAGCTTCTCGACATCAGAGCAGTTCTTC.

There are a few counts of this clonotype. J is TRBJ1-2 and V is TRBV20-1; no definite D call. Germline V CDR1 and CDR2: DFQATT, SNEGSKA (reference sequence). The CDR3 contains 13 residues. Between the trimmed V and J ends, which lost 3 bases and 2 bases, there was a span of 10 bases. CDR3 sequence (DNA): TGCAGTGCTAGCGGACGGACCAACTATGGCTACACCTTC. It specifies CSASGRTNYGYTF.

This clonotype appeared a few times. The CDR3 loop reads CASSLRPGPGQFVYGYTF. For the CDR3, the DNA is TGCGCCAGCAGCTTGCGCCCCGGACCGGGACAGTTCGTCTATGGCTACACCTTC. The chain links TRBV5-1 to TRBJ1-2, with TRBD1 identical over 7 bases. Germline lookup yields CDR1 SGHRS and CDR2 YFSETQ. The CDR3 runs to 18 residues. J gave up 4 bases and V 1 base, and 16 bases lay outside the gene matches.

In this sample, this clonotype turned up many times. V is TRBV20-1 and J is TRBJ2-2; D gene ambiguous. V was trimmed by 6 bases and J by 4 bases, leaving 21 bases between them. Germline loops: CDR1 DFQATT, CDR2 SNEGSKA (reference sequence). There are 16 residues in the CDR3. The CDR3 reads CSALSVSESITGELFF. The CDR3, as DNA: TGCAGTGCCTTGTCAGTATCGGAGTCGATCACCGGGGAGCTGTTTTTT.

Only a few counts were recorded for this clonotype. The rearrangement links TRBV6-2 or TRBV6-3 to TRBJ2-3, with 13 bases matching TRBD2. Losses at the gene ends were 2 bases for V and 3 bases for J; bases not matched to a gene: 5. The CDR3 is 17 amino acids. CDR1 is MNHEY and CDR2 is SVGEGT in the germline V gene. The CDR3 loop is CASSYIGLAGETDTQYF. In DNA, the CDR3 is TGTGCCAGCAGTTACATCGGACTAGCGGGAGAAACAGATACGCAGTATTTT.

The chain joins TRBV19 to TRBJ2-5; 10 bases map to TRBD1. The trim removed 10 bases at V and 8 bases at J, leaving 13 bases unmatched. The germline gives CDR1 LNHDA, CDR2 SQIVND (reference sequence). There are 14 residues in the CDR3. The DNA for the CDR3 is TGTGCCACCGACCCCGGGACAGGGGAAAGAACCCAGTACTTC. Protein: CATDPGTGERTQYF.

At least ten counts were recorded for this clonotype. CDR3 coding DNA: TGTGCCAGCAGTTTTTATGGGCAGGGGGCCAATTCACCCCTCCACTTT. Translated, it gives CASSFYGQGANSPLHF. The rearrangement joins TRBV27 to TRBJ1-6; the match to TRBD1 covers 8 bases. This CDR3 is 16 amino acids long. Germline CDR1 is MNHEY and CDR2 is SMNVEV (reference sequence). The trim removed 3 bases at V and 7 bases at J, leaving 8 bases unmatched.

This clonotype was detected ten times or more. The J gene is TRBJ2-2, the V gene TRBV7-9, with D perhaps TRBD2 (6 bases). Deletions cut 6 bases from V and 2 bases from J, with 16 bases between. This CDR3 is built from 16 residues. The germline V gene has CDR1 SEHNR and CDR2 FQNEAQ (reference sequence). CDR3 protein: CASRYFGSSNTGELFF. CDR3 nucleotides: TGTGCCAGCAGGTATTTCGGGAGCTCAAACACCGGGGAGCTGTTTTTT.

This clonotype has a handful of counts. V is TRBV19 and J is TRBJ1-2; TRBD1 might be the D (5 bases). This CDR3 is built from 14 residues. Germline V gene sequence: CDR1 LNHDA, CDR2 SQIVND (reference sequence). Trimming removed 8 bases at V and 4 bases at J, with 17 bases between. The CDR3 here is CASRPAGNLYGYTF. As DNA, the CDR3 is TGTGCCAGTCGCCCGGCAGGGAACCTCTATGGCTACACCTTC.

Ten or more counts support this clonotype. V is TRBV12-3 or TRBV12-4 and J is TRBJ2-1; D is perhaps TRBD1 or TRBD2 (5 bases each). V lost 7 bases and J 4 bases, leaving 14 bases between the germline ends. The CDR3 runs to 14 residues. CDR3 nucleotides: TGTGCCAGCAATCCGGGACGGCTATACAATGAGCAGTTCTTC. This encodes CASNPGRLYNEQFF.

The chain employs TRBV6-5 and TRBJ1-1; no firm D call. The V gene's germline CDR1 is MNHEY and CDR2 SVGAGI. The V end lost 6 bases, the J end lost 1 base, and 9 bases lay between the germline ends. This CDR3 is 13 amino acids long. The CDR3 is CASRLQRNTEAFF. Here the CDR3 DNA reads TGTGCCAGCAGGCTACAGCGGAACACTGAAGCTTTCTTT.

This clonotype was counted many times. This chain connects TRBV12-3 or TRBV12-4 to TRBJ1-2, with no clear D. V was cut by 5 bases and J by 2 bases, with 9 bases left in between. The length of the CDR3 is 13 residues. In nucleotides, the CDR3 is TGTGCCAGCAGTCAACGACGGAACTATGGCTACACCTTC. It yields the protein CASSQRRNYGYTF.

Sample share makes this clonotype medium-sized. V is TRBV5-1 and J is TRBJ2-1; TRBD2 aligns across 7 bases. This CDR3 is built from 13 residues. J was trimmed by 6 bases and V by 5 bases; bases with no gene match: 5. Germline CDR1 reads SGHRS; CDR2 reads YFSETQ. The chain's CDR3 is CASRASGSNEQFF. CDR3 DNA: TGCGCCAGCAGGGCTAGCGGTTCCAATGAGCAGTTCTTC.

The V call is TRBV6-1, the J call TRBJ2-1; no firm D call. Germline V gene data show CDR1 as MNHNS and CDR2 as SASEGT. Trimming stripped 2 bases from V and 8 bases from J, with 19 bases between. There are 16 residues in the CDR3. DNA of the CDR3: TGTGCCAGCAGTGAAAAAGTACGCTCTTACTCTGATGAGCAGTTCTTC. This codes for CASSEKVRSYSDEQFF.

This clonotype came up many times. This chain connects TRBV6-5 to TRBJ2-3; TRBD1 is a possible D gene (5 bases). The CDR3 sequence is 16 residues long. The ends were cut back, 5 bases at V and 2 bases at J, with 17 bases in the middle. The germline CDR1 and CDR2 sequences are MNHEY and SVGAGI. In nucleotides, the CDR3 is TGTGCCAGCAGTCTCGTAGGGGTGGCCAACACAGATACGCAGTATTTT. This gives the protein CASSLVGVANTDTQYF.

This clonotype was found many times. The chain links TRBV28 to TRBJ2-2; D might be TRBD1 (5 bases). V was cut by 0 bases and J by 8 bases, with 13 bases left in between. This CDR3 has 15 amino acids. From germline, CDR1 is MDHEN and CDR2 SYDVKM. CDR3 DNA: TGTGCCAGCAGTTTATGGGGCAGGGCCCCGGGGGAGCTGTTTTTT. Protein product: CASSLWGRAPGELFF.

This clonotype rates as medium-sized. The genes are TRBV5-5 and TRBJ2-5, with TRBD1 identical over 7 bases. Germline loops: CDR1 SGHKS, CDR2 YYEKEE (reference sequence). J was trimmed by 9 bases and V by 4 bases; bases with no gene match: 9. This CDR3 is 13 amino acids long. CDR3 nucleotide sequence: TGTGCCAGCAGCCTTCAACAGGGGCCGCCCCAGTACTTC. This encodes CASSLQQGPPQYF.

This clonotype was detected many times. CDR3 nucleotides: TGTGCCAGCAGCCTCCCCACGAGACAGGGGATCACCGGGGAGCTGTTTTTT. It specifies CASSLPTRQGITGELFF. The chain employs TRBV5-6 and TRBJ2-2; 8 nucleotides align to TRBD1. The CDR3 runs 17 residues. The V segment lost 4 bases and the J segment 4 bases; nucleotides outside the gene matches: 12. The germline CDR1 and CDR2 sequences are SGHDT and YYEEEE.

This clonotype came up many times. This chain uses TRBV7-9 with TRBJ2-1, with D unclear. The CDR3 has 11 amino acids. Germline values: CDR1 SEHNR, CDR2 FQNEAQ (reference sequence). With 8 bases removed from V and 10 bases from J, the gap between germline ends came to 12 bases. In DNA, the CDR3 is TGTGCCAGCCCCTTTCGGAGCGAGCAGTTCTTC. Translation gives CASPFRSEQFF. Full variable domain (remainder filled in from reference TRBV7-9 and TRBJ2-1): DTGVSQNPRHKITKRGQNVTFRCDPISEHNRLYWYRQTLGQGPEFLTYFQNEAQLEKSRLLSDRFSAERPKGSFSTLEIQRTEQGDSAMYLCASPFRSEQFFGPGTRLTVL.

This clonotype was picked up many times. The V call is TRBV10-3, the J call TRBJ2-2; a possible D gene is TRBD2 (6 bases). Germline values: CDR1 ENHRY, CDR2 SYGVKD. V was shortened by 6 bases and J by 6 bases, with 14 bases between the two germline ends. The CDR3 contains 14 residues. CDR3 loop: CAIRDGRAAGELFF. The CDR3 nucleotides are TGTGCCATCAGGGACGGGAGAGCGGCCGGGGAGCTGTTTTTT.

Ten or more counts support this clonotype. The chain joins TRBV11-2 to TRBJ1-6, with D unresolved. V gave up 5 bases and J gave up 5 bases, with 10 bases separating them. Per germline, CDR1 SGHAT and CDR2 FQNNGV. This CDR3 has 14 residues. The CDR3 sequence: CASSPAENNSPLHF. The CDR3 nucleotides are TGTGCCAGCAGCCCCGCAGAGAATAATTCACCCCTCCACTTT.